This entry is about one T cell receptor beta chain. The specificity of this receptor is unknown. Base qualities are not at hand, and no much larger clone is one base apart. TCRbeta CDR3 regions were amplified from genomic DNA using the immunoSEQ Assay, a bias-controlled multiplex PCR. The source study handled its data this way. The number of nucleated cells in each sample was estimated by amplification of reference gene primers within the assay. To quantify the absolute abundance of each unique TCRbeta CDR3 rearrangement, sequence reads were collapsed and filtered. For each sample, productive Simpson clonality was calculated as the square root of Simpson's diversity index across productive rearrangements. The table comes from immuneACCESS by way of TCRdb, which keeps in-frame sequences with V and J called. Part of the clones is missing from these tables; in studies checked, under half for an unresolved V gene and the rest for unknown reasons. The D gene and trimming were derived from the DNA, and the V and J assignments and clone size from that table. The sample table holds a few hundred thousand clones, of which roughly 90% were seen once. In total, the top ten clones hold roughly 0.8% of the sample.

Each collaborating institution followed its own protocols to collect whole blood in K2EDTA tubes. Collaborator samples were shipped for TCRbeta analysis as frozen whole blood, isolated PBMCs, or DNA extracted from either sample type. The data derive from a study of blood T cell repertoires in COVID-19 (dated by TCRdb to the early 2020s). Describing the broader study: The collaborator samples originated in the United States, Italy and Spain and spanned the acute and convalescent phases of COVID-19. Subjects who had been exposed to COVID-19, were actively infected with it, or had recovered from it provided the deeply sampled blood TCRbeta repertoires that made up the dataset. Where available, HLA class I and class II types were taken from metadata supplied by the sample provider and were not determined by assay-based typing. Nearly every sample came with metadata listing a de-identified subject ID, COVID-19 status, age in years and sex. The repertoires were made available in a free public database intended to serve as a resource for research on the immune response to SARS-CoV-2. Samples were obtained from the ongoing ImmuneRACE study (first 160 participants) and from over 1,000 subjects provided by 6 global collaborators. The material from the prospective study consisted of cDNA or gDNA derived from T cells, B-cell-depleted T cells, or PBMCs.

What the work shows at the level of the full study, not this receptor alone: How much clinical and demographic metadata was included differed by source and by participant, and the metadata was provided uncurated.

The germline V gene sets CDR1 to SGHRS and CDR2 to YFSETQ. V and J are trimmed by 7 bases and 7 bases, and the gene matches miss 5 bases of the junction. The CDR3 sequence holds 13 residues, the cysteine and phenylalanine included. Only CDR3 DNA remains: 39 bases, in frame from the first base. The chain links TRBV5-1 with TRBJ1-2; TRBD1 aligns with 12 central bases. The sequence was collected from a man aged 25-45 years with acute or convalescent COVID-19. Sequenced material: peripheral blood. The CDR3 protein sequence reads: CASAGTGGGGYTF. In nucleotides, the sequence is TGCGCCAGCGCCGGGACAGGGGGCGGTGGCTACACCTTC.